One and the same sample provided the 20 T cell receptor beta chains below, sequenced in a study of response to subunit inactivated influenza vaccine. MiXCR, run by TCRdb on the RT-PCR reads, gives a single entry per CDR3 protein. Among 490,000 or so distinct CDR3 sequences listed, 6% to 9% were seen once. The sequencing here drew on PBMCs from blood, taken less than 25 months after vaccination. The source of these receptors is a man aged 50-75 years who received an inactivated influenza vaccine.

The chain has TRBV20-1 and TRBJ2-1; 13 positions match TRBD2. The V gene end was trimmed by 3 bases and the J gene end by 7 bases; junction bases not matched to a gene: 9. Germline values: CDR1 DFQATT, CDR2 SNEGSKA (reference sequence). This CDR3 region has 16 residues. The CDR3 sequence is CSARFTSGRAGNEQFF. In DNA, the CDR3 is TGCAGTGCTAGGTTCACTAGCGGGAGGGCCGGGAATGAGCAGTTCTTC.

This clonotype was observed a few times. V gene TRBV12-3 or TRBV12-4 combines with J gene TRBJ2-1, with 11 bases that match TRBD1. The V segment lost 10 bases and the J segment 10 bases; nucleotides outside the gene matches: 3. This CDR3 has 11 amino acids. This CDR3 is CATRTGGEQFF. The DNA of the CDR3 is TGTGCCACTCGGACAGGGGGCGAGCAGTTCTTC.

The table lists this clonotype with many counts. The chain combines TRBV11-2 with TRBJ1-6; D may be TRBD1 (5 bases). Trimming took 5 bases from V and 6 from J, leaving 14 bases between them. This CDR3 is 15 amino acids long. CDR1 and CDR2 (germline): SGHAT, FQNNGV. In DNA, the CDR3 is TGTGCCAGCAGCCTCCGACAGACGAGTAATTCACCCCTCCACTTT. Amino acids: CASSLRQTSNSPLHF. Full variable domain (remainder filled in from reference TRBV11-2 and TRBJ1-6): EAGVAQSPRYKIIEKRQSVAFWCNPISGHATLYWYQQILGQGPKLLIQFQNNGVVDDSQLPKDRFSAERLKGVDSTLKIQPAKLEDSAVYLCASSLRQTSNSPLHFGNGTRLTVT.

Many counts were recorded for this clonotype. V is TRBV4-3 and J is TRBJ2-1; 7 bases line up with TRBD2. The CDR3 is 15 amino acids. In germline, CDR1 is LGHNA, CDR2 YSLEER. Trimming removed 3 bases from V and 6 bases from J; junction bases left unmatched: 8. The CDR3 protein is CASSHSAGVPNEQFF. CDR3 nucleotides: TGCGCCAGCAGCCACTCGGCGGGGGTCCCCAATGAGCAGTTCTTC.

Ten or more counts support this clonotype. This chain connects TRBV20-1 to TRBJ2-2; 9 nucleotides line up with TRBD2. Germline V gene sequence: CDR1 DFQATT, CDR2 SNEGSKA (reference sequence). With 0 bases clipped from V and 0 bases from J, the junction kept 8 bases outside the gene matches. CDR3 length: 18 amino acids. The chain's CDR3 is CSARDLNSGGTNTGELFF. DNA for the CDR3: TGCAGTGCTAGAGATCTGAATAGCGGGGGAACGAACACCGGGGAGCTGTTTTTT.

The chain uses TRBV5-1 and TRBJ2-3, with a possible D match to TRBD2 (6 bases). Trimming cost V 4 bases and J 4 bases, with 10 bases left between them. The germline CDR1 and CDR2 sequences are SGHRS and YFSETQ. This CDR3 has 13 residues. The CDR3 region is CASSAGPSDTQYF. The CDR3 region has the DNA TGCGCCAGCAGCGCGGGACCCTCAGATACGCAGTATTTT.

The chain joins TRBV5-1 to TRBJ2-7, with D possibly being TRBD1 (6 bases). This CDR3 comprises 15 residues. Germline V gene lookup returns CDR1 SGHRS and CDR2 YFSETQ. V was pared by 2 bases and J by 1 base, with 13 bases between. The CDR3 spells CASSLGDQGSYEQYF. CDR3 DNA sequence: TGCGCCAGCAGCTTAGGGGACCAGGGGTCCTACGAGCAGTACTTC.

This clonotype was recorded at least ten times. The rearrangement uses TRBV6-5 and TRBJ1-1; no definite D call. Germline V lookup: CDR1 MNHEY, CDR2 SVGAGI. V gave up 2 bases and J gave up 5 bases, with 18 bases separating them. CDR3 length: 16 residues. Here the CDR3 reads CASSYGGELTGTEAFF. CDR3 in DNA: TGTGCCAGCAGTTACGGTGGGGAGCTTACGGGAACTGAAGCTTTCTTT.

This clonotype has a count of ten or more. The chain has TRBV16 and TRBJ1-1, with 9 bases that match TRBD1. This CDR3 comprises 15 residues. Unmatched junction bases numbered 8, after V lost 4 bases and J lost 5 bases. Germline loops: CDR1 KGHSY, CDR2 FQNENV. The CDR3 DNA sequence: TGTGCCAGCAGCCTTTCCGGGACAGGGTTTACTGAAGCTTTCTTT. Its translation: CASSLSGTGFTEAFF.

The sample holds one count of this clonotype. This chain uses TRBV28 with TRBJ2-7; TRBD2 agrees at 9 bases. The CDR3 totals 17 residues. In germline, CDR1 is MDHEN, CDR2 SYDVKM. Trimming at V came to 6 bases and at J to 0 bases, leaving 12 bases not matched to a gene. CDR3 loop: CASRERLSGSYSYEQYF. The DNA for the CDR3 is TGTGCCAGCAGGGAACGCCTTAGCGGGAGCTACTCCTACGAGCAGTACTTC.

The chain employs TRBV10-3 and TRBJ2-7; D call uncertain. The V gene's germline CDR1 is ENHRY and CDR2 SYGVKD. The CDR3 spans 14 residues. Between the trimmed V and J ends, which lost 3 bases and 6 bases, there was a span of 15 bases. CDR3 DNA: TGTGCCATCAGTGACCCAGTGTTCCACTCCGAGCAGTACTTC. Translating it yields CAISDPVFHSEQYF.

Worth noting for this clonotype: Mismatch with germline at one junction end may stem from a read error. The chain is built from TRBV18 and TRBJ2-7; maybe TRBD1 (7 bases). Germline CDR1 is KGHSH and CDR2 is LQKENI. CDR3 length: 14 amino acids. The CDR3 bases are TGTGCCCGCTCACGGGAGACAGGGTCCTACGAGCAGTACTTC. Its translation is CARSRETGSYEQYF. Based on the CDR3 plus reference TRBV18 and TRBJ2-7, the full variable domain is NAGVMQNPRHLVRRRGQEARLRCSPMKGHSHVYWYRQLPEEGLKFMVYLQKENIIDESGMPKERFSAEFPKEGPSILRIQQVVRGDSAAYFCARSRETGSYEQYFGPGTRLTVT.

This clonotype turned up a few times. The chain employs TRBV12-3 or TRBV12-4 and TRBJ2-4; D might be TRBD2 (5 bases). The CDR3 consists of 14 residues. The V gene lost 5 bases and the J gene lost 9 bases, with 17 bases spanning the gap. In DNA form, the CDR3 reads TGTGCCAGCAGTCCCCAGGCGGGTCAGGCCATTCAGTACTTC. It is translated as CASSPQAGQAIQYF.

This chain connects TRBV12-3 or TRBV12-4 to TRBJ1-2, with D maybe TRBD1 (6 bases). CDR3 length: 13 residues. The V end was cut by 6 bases, the J end by 2 bases, with 10 bases between. This CDR3 is CASRRQENYGYTF. As DNA, the CDR3 is TGTGCCAGCAGACGACAGGAAAACTATGGCTACACCTTC.

The chain uses TRBV21-1 and TRBJ2-1; the table's TRBD2 call for D was not verified on the DNA. TRBV21-1 constitutes a pseudogene. The CDR3 spans 16 residues. CDR3 bases: TGTGCCAGCAGCAAAGCCCCAGCGGGAGGGACTTATGAGCAGTTCTTC. It codes for CASSKAPAGGTYEQFF.

This clonotype came up a few times. The rearrangement uses TRBV5-1 and TRBJ2-2, with 13 bases that match TRBD2. V lost 3 bases and J lost 6; bases outside the gene matches: 5. Germline V gene lookup returns CDR1 SGHRS and CDR2 YFSETQ. This CDR3 is 16 amino acids long. CDR3 bases: TGCGCCAGCAGCTCACTAGCGGGGGGGCCTGCCGGGGAGCTGTTTTTT. As protein: CASSSLAGGPAGELFF.

Note on this clonotype: A much larger clone sits a single nucleotide away, making a read error possible. The chain has TRBV29-1 and TRBJ2-1; 11 bases are shared with TRBD2. Per germline, CDR1 SQVTM and CDR2 ANQGSEA. The CDR3 spans 14 residues. The CDR3 region is CRGRGLADYNEQFF. CDR3 DNA sequence: TGCAGGGGGAGGGGACTAGCGGACTACAATGAGCAGTTCTTC.

V gene TRBV2 combines with J gene TRBJ2-2; TRBD1 aligns across 7 bases. CDR1 and CDR2 (germline): SNHLY, FYNNEI. This CDR3 contains 15 residues. Trimming at V came to 6 bases and at J to 7 bases, leaving 11 bases not matched to a gene. CDR3 amino acids: CASRAESQGVGELFF. The DNA for the CDR3 is TGTGCCAGCAGGGCTGAATCGCAGGGGGTCGGGGAGCTGTTTTTT.

This clonotype has ten or more counts. V and J are TRBV10-1 and TRBJ2-2; D is uncertain. Between the trimmed V and J ends, which lost 5 bases and 0 bases, there was a span of 7 bases. Germline assignment: CDR1 WNHNN and CDR2 SYGVQD (reference sequence). The CDR3 sequence is 14 residues long. CDR3 residues: CASSITANTGELFF. DNA of the CDR3: TGCGCCAGCAGTATCACAGCGAACACCGGGGAGCTGTTTTTT.

J is TRBJ2-1 and V is TRBV5-6; D not certain. Trimming left V 3 bases short and J 4 bases short, with 14 bases between. This CDR3 is 15 amino acids long. Germline V CDR1 and CDR2: SGHDT, YYEEEE. CDR3 amino acids: CASSWGSRLYNEQFF. CDR3 in DNA: TGTGCCAGCAGCTGGGGTAGCCGGTTATACAATGAGCAGTTCTTC.